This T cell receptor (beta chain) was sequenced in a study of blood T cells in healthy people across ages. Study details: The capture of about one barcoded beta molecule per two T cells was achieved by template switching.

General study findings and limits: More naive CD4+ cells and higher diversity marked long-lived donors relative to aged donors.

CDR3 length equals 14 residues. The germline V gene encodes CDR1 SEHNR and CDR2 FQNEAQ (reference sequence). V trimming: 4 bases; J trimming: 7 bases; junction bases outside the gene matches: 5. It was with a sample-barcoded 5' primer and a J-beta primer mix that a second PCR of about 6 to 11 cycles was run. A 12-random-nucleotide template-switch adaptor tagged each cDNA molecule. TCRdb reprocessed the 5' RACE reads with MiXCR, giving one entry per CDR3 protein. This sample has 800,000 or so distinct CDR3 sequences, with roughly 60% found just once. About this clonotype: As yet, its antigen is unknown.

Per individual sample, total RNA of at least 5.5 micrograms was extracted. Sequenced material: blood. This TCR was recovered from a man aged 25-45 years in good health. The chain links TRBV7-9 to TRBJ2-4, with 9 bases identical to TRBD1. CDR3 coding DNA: TGTGCCAGCAGCTACGGGACAGGGCTGAACATTCAGTACTTC. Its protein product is CASSYGTGLNIQYF.